One and the same sample provided the 28 T cell receptor beta chains below, sequenced in a study of identical twins. TCRdb reprocessed the 5' RACE reads with MiXCR, giving one entry per CDR3 protein. This table has approximately 220,000 distinct CDR3 sequences, 7.5% appearing once. The data also belong to a second study, concerning yellow fever vaccine responses in identical twins.

The sample comprised memory (CD45RO+) T cells sorted from blood. The receptors were sampled from a woman younger than 30 in good health.

The chain links TRBV9 to TRBJ2-7; 8 nucleotides match TRBD2. This CDR3 has 17 amino acids. The germline CDR1 and CDR2 sequences are SGDLS and YYNGEE. J was trimmed by 3 bases and V by 0 bases; bases with no gene match: 11. CDR3 protein: CASSVARAGEHFYEQYF. The CDR3 coding sequence is TGTGCCAGCAGCGTAGCTAGAGCGGGGGAACACTTCTACGAGCAGTACTTC.

This clonotype came up a few times. The chain has TRBV3-1 and TRBJ1-5; D may be TRBD1 (6 bases). The ends were cut back, 4 bases at V and 7 bases at J, with 14 bases in the middle. There are 14 residues in the CDR3. Germline lookup yields CDR1 LGHDT and CDR2 YNNKEL (reference sequence). The CDR3 DNA sequence: TGTGCCAGCAGCCCTTCTGGGGGCCCACAGCCCCAGCATTTT. Residues: CASSPSGGPQPQHF. The full variable domain, its missing parts supplied by reference TRBV3-1 and TRBJ1-5, is DTAVSQTPKYLVTQMGNDKSIKCEQNLGHDTMYWYKQDSKKFLKIMFSYNNKELIINETVPNRFSPKSPDKAHLNLHINSLELGDSAVYFCASSPSGGPQPQHFGDGTRLSIL.

This clonotype has just a few counts. This sequence joins TRBV4-2 and TRBJ2-2; 10 nucleotides line up with TRBD2. V was pared by 4 bases and J by 6 bases, with 14 bases of the junction left unmatched. Looked up from germline, CDR1 is LGHNA and CDR2 is YNFKEQ. This CDR3 spans 18 amino acids. DNA for the CDR3: TGTGCCAGCAGCCTGCAGACTCTAGCGGGAGTAGGTTCCGGGGAGCTGTTTTTT. Translation gives CASSLQTLAGVGSGELFF.

This clonotype came up a few times. J is TRBJ2-3 and V is TRBV20-1; D possibly matches TRBD1 or TRBD2 (5 bases each). The CDR3 runs to 12 residues. Germline V lookup: CDR1 DFQATT, CDR2 SNEGSKA (reference sequence). Between the trimmed V and J ends, which lost 8 bases and 15 bases, there was a span of 24 bases. The CDR3 sequence: CSSSRRDHNPYF. CDR3 in DNA: TGCAGTTCATCCCGCCGGGACCACAACCCCTATTTT.

Only a few counts were recorded for this clonotype. This chain connects TRBV19 to TRBJ2-2; D gene ambiguous. Trimming took 4 bases from V and 8 from J, leaving 8 bases between them. Germline V gene sequence: CDR1 LNHDA, CDR2 SQIVND (reference sequence). This CDR3 region has 12 residues. For the CDR3, the DNA is TGTGCCAGTAGTAGAAAATGGGGGGAGCTGTTTTTT. Amino acid sequence: CASSRKWGELFF.

This chain links TRBV19 with TRBJ2-7; possibly TRBD2 for D (6 bases). The CDR3 consists of 13 residues. CDR1 and CDR2 from the germline V gene are LNHDA and SQIVND (reference sequence). The V and J ends lost 5 bases and 5 bases respectively, with 13 bases between them. CDR3 region: CASSEGLQNEQYF. For the CDR3, the DNA is TGTGCCAGTAGTGAGGGACTCCAAAACGAGCAGTACTTC.

This clonotype has more than one count but fewer than ten. The rearrangement joins TRBV3-1 to TRBJ2-7; 8 bases are shared with TRBD2. V was pared by 3 bases and J by 6 bases, with 7 bases of the junction left unmatched. There are 14 residues in the CDR3. From germline, CDR1 is LGHDT and CDR2 YNNKEL (reference sequence). The chain's CDR3 is CASSQVAGLGEQYF. CDR3 coding DNA: TGTGCCAGCAGCCAGGTAGCGGGACTAGGCGAGCAGTACTTC.

This clonotype was counted only a few times. The rearrangement uses TRBV20-1 and TRBJ1-6; 8 nucleotides match TRBD1. V was pared by 0 bases and J by 5 bases, with 3 bases of the junction left unmatched. The CDR3 consists of 15 residues. Germline assignment: CDR1 DFQATT and CDR2 SNEGSKA (reference sequence). In DNA form, the CDR3 reads TGCAGTGCTAGAGATCCGACAGGGGATAATTCACCCCTCCACTTT. Residues: CSARDPTGDNSPLHF.

In this sample, this clonotype turned up a few times. The chain recombines TRBV11-2 with TRBJ1-1; maybe TRBD1 (5 bases). Germline loops: CDR1 SGHAT, CDR2 FQNNGV. The CDR3 extends over 15 amino acids. V lost 3 bases to trimming and J lost 6 bases, with 17 bases between them. The CDR3 DNA reads as TGTGCCAGCAGCTTCTCAGGGAACGCCCTCTCTGAAGCTTTCTTT. Translating gives CASSFSGNALSEAFF.

V and J are TRBV19 and TRBJ1-1, with D possibly matching TRBD1 (6 bases). This CDR3 has 14 residues. V lost 3 bases, J lost 0 bases, and 8 bases lay in between. CDR1 and CDR2 (germline): LNHDA, SQIVND (reference sequence). CDR3 nucleotides: TGTGCCAGTAGTATGGGGGGCTTGAACACTGAAGCTTTCTTT. Translation: CASSMGGLNTEAFF.

This clonotype showed up just a few times. The V call is TRBV12-3 or TRBV12-4, the J call TRBJ1-6; no clear D. V lost 4 bases and J lost 9, with 16 bases in between. The CDR3 covers 15 residues. For the CDR3, the DNA is TGTGCCAGCAGTTCCGACGGCTCGCGGAGTTCACCCCTCCACTTT. Amino acid sequence: CASSSDGSRSSPLHF.

This clonotype was counted at least ten times. The genes are TRBV12-3 or TRBV12-4 and TRBJ2-7; 10 bases align to TRBD1. This CDR3 is 15 amino acids long. Losses at the gene ends were 6 bases for V and 1 base for J; bases not matched to a gene: 6. The CDR3: CASRMTGGESYEQYF. The CDR3 DNA reads as TGTGCCAGCAGAATGACAGGGGGCGAATCCTACGAGCAGTACTTC.

This clonotype was seen more than once but under ten times. The chain is built from TRBV6-2 or TRBV6-3 and TRBJ2-7, with 8 bases aligning to TRBD1. Germline CDR1 MNHEY, CDR2 SVGEGT. The trim removed 7 bases at V and 0 bases at J, leaving 5 bases unmatched. The CDR3 loop spans 14 amino acids. The CDR3 DNA reads TGTGCCAGCACCTGGACAGGGAGCTCCTACGAGCAGTACTTC. This codes for CASTWTGSSYEQYF.

This clonotype was seen ten or more times. This chain uses TRBV4-3 with TRBJ2-3, with 7 bases identical to TRBD1. Germline V lookup: CDR1 LGHNA, CDR2 YSLEER. V shed 0 bases, J shed 3 bases, and the junction held 15 bases outside the gene matches. There are 19 residues in the CDR3. The CDR3 nucleotides read TGCGCCAGCAGCCAAGATTTGGGGGCAGGGGGAGATGCTACAGATACGCAGTATTTT. Translation gives CASSQDLGAGGDATDTQYF.

This clonotype has just a few counts. This CDR3 is CASSLGGLAGGSYNEQFF. The CDR3 DNA follows: TGTGCCAGCAGCTTGGGCGGACTAGCGGGAGGCTCCTACAATGAGCAGTTCTTC. V is TRBV5-4 and J is TRBJ2-1; 14 nucleotides align to TRBD2. This CDR3 contains 18 residues. The germline gives CDR1 SGHNT, CDR2 YYREEE (reference sequence). The junction had 2 bases not matched to a gene; V was cut back by 0 bases and J by 0 bases.

In regard to this clonotype: The junction does not match germline at one end; this may be a read error. This sequence joins TRBV12-3 or TRBV12-4 and TRBJ2-7; 7 bases agree with TRBD1. The CDR3 has 15 amino acids. The CDR3 sequence is CASSFSNRGRYVQYF. For the CDR3, the DNA is TGTGCCAGCAGTTTCAGCAACAGGGGACGGTACGTGCAGTACTTC.

This clonotype has at least ten counts. This chain links TRBV28 with TRBJ2-1; D not certain. Trimming took 6 bases from V and 6 from J, leaving 9 bases between them. CDR1 MDHEN and CDR2 SYDVKM come from the germline V gene. The CDR3 covers 12 residues. The CDR3 loop is CASSYISNEQFF. CDR3 sequence (DNA): TGTGCCAGCAGCTATATCAGCAATGAGCAGTTCTTC.

The chain uses TRBV7-8 and TRBJ1-5, with unresolved D. CDR1 and CDR2 (germline): SGHVS, FQNEAQ. The CDR3 contains 13 residues. The V and J ends lost 6 bases and 0 bases respectively, with 6 bases between them. CDR3 sequence (DNA): TGTGCCAGCAGGCAGGATAGCAATCAGCCCCAGCATTTT. It encodes CASRQDSNQPQHF.

The chain employs TRBV12-3 or TRBV12-4 and TRBJ2-3; 8 positions match TRBD2. The CDR3 runs 18 residues. CDR3 sequence (DNA): TGTACCATCAGTTTGGAGCGGGGGAGCTCCACGACCACAGATACGCAGTATTTT. Its protein product is CTISLERGSSTTTDTQYF.

The rearrangement links TRBV25-1 to TRBJ1-6; D remains ambiguous. Germline CDR1 reads MGHDK; CDR2 reads SYGVNS. This CDR3 has 15 amino acids. V was clipped by 1 base and J by 9 bases, with 13 bases between them. The CDR3 loop is CASSESRQVGSPLHF. Here the CDR3 DNA reads TGTGCCAGCAGTGAATCGCGGCAGGTCGGTTCACCCCTCCACTTT.

This clonotype has more than one count but fewer than ten. V is TRBV28 and J is TRBJ2-1, with D maybe TRBD1 (5 bases). The germline V gene encodes CDR1 MDHEN and CDR2 SYDVKM. Trimming removed 5 bases from V and 9 bases from J, with 14 bases in between. The CDR3 is 13 residues long. The CDR3 nucleotides are TGTGCCAGCAGTCGTGGCGGCAGGGTTGAGCAGTTCTTC. Encoded protein: CASSRGGRVEQFF.

Many counts were recorded for this clonotype. The CDR3 DNA follows: TGCAGCGGGGAGGATTGGGGCGAGCAGTACTTC. It codes for CSGEDWGEQYF. V is TRBV29-1 and J is TRBJ2-7, with D perhaps matching TRBD2 (6 bases). The CDR3 length is 11 residues. Germline loops: CDR1 SQVTM, CDR2 ANQGSEA. Trimming stripped 7 bases from V and 6 bases from J, with 13 bases between.

This clonotype was seen at least ten times. The chain links TRBV20-1 to TRBJ2-1; D is uncertain. The V end was cut by 6 bases, the J end by 7 bases, with 22 bases between. CDR3 length: 15 residues. CDR1 DFQATT and CDR2 SNEGSKA come from the germline V gene (reference sequence). The DNA for the CDR3 is TGCAGTGCCGGTGGGTCTTCCCCCCAGCAAAATGAGCAGTTCTTC. As protein: CSAGGSSPQQNEQFF.

This chain joins TRBV9 and TRBJ2-1, with D unclear. This CDR3 has 14 residues. Germline V gene sequence: CDR1 SGDLS, CDR2 YYNGEE. The V end lost 0 bases, the J end lost 5 bases, and 9 bases lay between the germline ends. CDR3 in amino acids: CASSVGSQNNEQFF. The DNA for the CDR3 is TGTGCCAGCAGCGTAGGAAGCCAGAACAATGAGCAGTTCTTC.

V usage is TRBV14 and J usage is TRBJ1-1; the D is unclear. There are 17 residues in the CDR3. Germline lookup yields CDR1 SGHDN and CDR2 FVKESK. V dropped 1 base and J dropped 0 bases, with 15 bases sitting between them. The DNA for the CDR3 is TGTGCCAGCAGCCAAGGTCTAGGTACCACAATGAACACTGAAGCTTTCTTT. Its translation is CASSQGLGTTMNTEAFF.

This clonotype was detected ten times or more. The chain recombines TRBV27 with TRBJ2-6; D gene ambiguous. Deletions cut 7 bases from V and 0 bases from J, with 10 bases between. The germline gives CDR1 MNHEY, CDR2 SMNVEV (reference sequence). CDR3 length: 15 amino acids. The CDR3 DNA follows: TGTGCCAGCACGCGTTATCCCTCTGGGGCCAACGTCCTGACTTTC. Its protein product is CASTRYPSGANVLTF.

The chain has TRBV12-3 or TRBV12-4 and TRBJ2-1; D is possibly TRBD2 (7 bases). Trimming left V 3 bases short and J 5 bases short, with 14 bases between. The CDR3 has 15 amino acids. The CDR3 spells CASSLWGGLNNEQFF. The CDR3 DNA reads TGTGCCAGCAGTTTGTGGGGGGGGCTCAACAATGAGCAGTTCTTC.

J is TRBJ2-7 and V is TRBV2; possible D gene TRBD2, 5 bases. The V gene lost 2 bases and the J gene lost 2 bases, with 16 bases spanning the gap. Germline-derived CDR1 and CDR2 are SNHLY and FYNNEI. The CDR3 extends over 16 amino acids. CDR3 DNA sequence: TGTGCCAGCAGTGAAATTATGAGCGGAAAGGCCTACGAGCAGTACTTC. This translates into CASSEIMSGKAYEQYF. The full variable domain, in which reference TRBV2 and TRBJ2-7 provide the parts outside the CDR3, is EPEVTQTPSHQVTQMGQEVILRCVPISNHLYFYWYRQILGQKVEFLVSFYNNEISEKSEIFDDQFSVERPDGSNFTLKIRSTKLEDSAMYFCASSEIMSGKAYEQYFGPGTRLTVT.